These 15 T cell receptor beta chains originate from one sample sequenced in a study of blood T cells in healthy people across ages. Through a sample-barcoded 5' primer and a J-beta primer mix, a second PCR was run for about 6 to 11 cycles. TCRdb fed the 5' RACE reads into MiXCR, producing one record per CDR3 protein. The table shows some 700,000 distinct CDR3 sequences, with about 20% occurring only once. The sample was blood. The receptors come from a man aged 65 to 85 in good health.

This clonotype was observed a handful of times. The CDR3 here is CASSPGDLANYGYTF. The CDR3, as DNA: TGTGCCAGCAGCCCGGGGGACCTGGCTAACTATGGCTACACCTTC. The rearrangement joins TRBV7-9 to TRBJ1-2; D possibly corresponds to TRBD1 (5 bases). The CDR3 extends over 15 amino acids. Trimming pared 5 bases from V and 0 bases from J, leaving 13 bases between. In germline, CDR1 is SEHNR, CDR2 FQNEAQ (reference sequence).

The chain couples TRBV6-2 or TRBV6-3 to TRBJ1-2; weak D call: TRBD1 (5 bases). Germline values: CDR1 MNHEY, CDR2 SVGEGT. The V end lost 5 bases, the J end lost 9 bases, and 19 bases lay between the germline ends. This CDR3 is 14 amino acids long. CDR3 sequence reads: CASSDFGTTDSYTF. In nucleotides, the CDR3 is TGTGCCAGCAGTGATTTCGGGACGACGGATAGCTACACCTTC.

This clonotype turned up a few times. The chain has TRBV2 and TRBJ2-1; no firm D call. Germline loops: CDR1 SNHLY, CDR2 FYNNEI. The CDR3 covers 13 residues. The V gene lost 8 bases and the J gene lost 1 base, with 9 bases spanning the gap. CDR3 region: CASVAWSYNEQFF. The CDR3 DNA sequence: TGTGCCAGCGTGGCGTGGTCCTACAATGAGCAGTTCTTC.

Only a few counts were recorded for this clonotype. V is TRBV29-1 and J is TRBJ1-1; TRBD1 matches at 7 bases. The V gene's germline CDR1 is SQVTM and CDR2 ANQGSEA. CDR3 size: 11 residues. V shed 7 bases, J shed 1 base, and the junction held 0 bases outside the gene matches. The DNA for the CDR3 is TGCAGCGGGGACAGGAACACTGAAGCTTTCTTT. Translation: CSGDRNTEAFF.

This rearrangement joins TRBV28 to TRBJ2-7, with D perhaps matching TRBD1 (5 bases). The CDR3 has 16 amino acids. In germline, CDR1 is MDHEN, CDR2 SYDVKM. Trimming removed 4 bases from V and 2 bases from J, with 18 bases in between. In DNA form, the CDR3 reads TGTGCCAGCAGTTCATCAGGGAATAATCCTACCTACGAGCAGTACTTC. Protein sequence: CASSSSGNNPTYEQYF.

This clonotype was counted between two and nine times. The gene calls are TRBV29-1 and TRBJ1-3; D is unresolved. The V gene's germline CDR1 is SQVTM and CDR2 ANQGSEA. The CDR3 has 14 amino acids. Trimming took off 0 bases at V and 2 bases at J, with 8 bases between the two ends. CDR3 bases: TGCAGCGTTGAAGATCGGGCAGCTGGAAACACCATATATTTT. This encodes CSVEDRAAGNTIYF.

The chain couples TRBV13 to TRBJ2-1; TRBD1 matches 10 bases. The end of the DNA fits TRBJ2-7 better, so the J call may be wrong. CDR1 and CDR2 from the germline V gene are PRHDT and FYEKMQ (reference sequence). This CDR3 spans 14 amino acids. CDR3 sequence: CASSPGQGVDEQYF. CDR3 nucleotide sequence: TGTGCCAGCAGTCCCGGACAGGGGGTCGACGAGCAGTACTTC.

The rearrangement uses TRBV20-1 and TRBJ2-3, with 7 bases fitting TRBD2. The germline V gene has CDR1 DFQATT and CDR2 SNEGSKA (reference sequence). This CDR3 spans 14 amino acids. V trimming: 5 bases; J trimming: 3 bases; junction bases outside the gene matches: 8. The CDR3 nucleotides read TGCAGTGCTGGGAGGGGTATAACTACAGATACGCAGTATTTT. This gives the protein CSAGRGITTDTQYF.

This chain joins TRBV4-2 and TRBJ2-1, with 7 bases fitting TRBD2. Germline V gene lookup returns CDR1 LGHNA and CDR2 YNFKEQ. Unmatched junction bases numbered 2, after V lost 3 bases and J lost 0 bases. The CDR3 totals 15 residues. This CDR3 is CASSQGGFSYNEQFF. As DNA, the CDR3 is TGTGCCAGCAGCCAGGGAGGGTTCTCCTACAATGAGCAGTTCTTC.

In regard to this clonotype: One junction end disagrees with the germline gene, perhaps due to a read error. This sequence joins TRBV12-3 or TRBV12-4 and TRBJ2-1; TRBD2 agrees at 7 bases. The CDR3 is made up of 15 amino acids. CDR3 protein: CARSFVGGAYNEQFF. CDR3 sequence (DNA): TGTGCCCGCAGTTTCGTGGGAGGGGCTTACAATGAGCAGTTCTTC.

This clonotype has only a few counts. A junction boundary mismatches the germline segment, possibly from a read error. V and J are TRBV5-6 and TRBJ2-7; 9 nucleotides line up with TRBD2. The closer fit of TRBJ2-5 to the DNA end suggests the J call may be wrong. Germline-derived CDR1 and CDR2 are SGHDT and YYEEEE. CDR3 length equals 16 residues. CDR3 sequence reads: CVSSHLRLADQETQYF. CDR3 bases: TGTGTCAGCAGCCACCTTCGACTAGCGGATCAAGAGACCCAGTACTTC.

This clonotype was observed many times. The V call is TRBV7-2, the J call TRBJ2-7; D is unclear. Germline-derived CDR1 and CDR2 are SGHTA and FQGNSA. This CDR3 spans 13 amino acids. The germline V and J ends were trimmed by 5 bases and 4 bases, with 12 bases remaining between them. The CDR3, as DNA: TGTGCCAGCAGCCCCGGGTTGGGTTACGAGCAGTACTTC. Translation: CASSPGLGYEQYF. Variable domain in full (rest from reference TRBV7-2 and TRBJ2-7): GAGVSQSPSNKVTEKGKDVELRCDPISGHTALYWYRQSLGQGLEFLIYFQGNSAPDKSGLPSDRFSAERTGGSVSTLTIQRTQQEDSAVYLCASSPGLGYEQYFGPGTRLTVT.

This clonotype was seen a few times. The chain employs TRBV12-3 or TRBV12-4 and TRBJ2-1; 8 bases align to TRBD2. The CDR3 has 16 residues. J gave up 4 bases and V 6 bases, and 11 bases lay outside the gene matches. CDR3 protein: CASSLIPAGAYNEQFF. The DNA of the CDR3 is TGTGCCAGCAGCCTAATACCAGCGGGGGCATACAATGAGCAGTTCTTC.

Regarding this clonotype: The germline gene is not matched at one end of the junction; a read error may be the cause. The chain recombines TRBV7-9 with TRBJ1-2; 7 nucleotides align to TRBD1. This CDR3 comprises 14 residues. Germline CDR1 SEHNR, CDR2 FQNEAQ (reference sequence). CDR3 protein: CTSSSDRLTYGYTF. CDR3 nucleotides: TGTACCAGCAGCTCGGACAGGCTAACCTATGGCTACACCTTC.

This clonotype was seen more than once but under ten times. V gene TRBV3-1 combines with J gene TRBJ2-5; D is ambiguous. Between the trimmed V and J ends, which lost 2 bases and 1 base, there was a span of 8 bases. There are 14 residues in the CDR3. Germline V CDR1 and CDR2: LGHDT, YNNKEL (reference sequence). The CDR3 DNA is TGTGCCAGCAGCCAAAGTAAAGCCCAAGAGACCCAGTACTTC. Translated: CASSQSKAQETQYF.